What follows are 17 T cell receptor beta chains derived from one specimen sequenced in a study of T cell clones after liver transplantation. The repertoire was sequenced with immunoSEQ multiplex PCR; TCRdb's copy has only in-frame clones and lacks some. The table includes about 33,000 clones, around 94% detected once. The sequences come from CD8+ T cells from blood, collected 12 months after liver transplant. These TCRs come from a human patient who received a liver transplant. Some T cells may arise from the graft donor.

The chain has TRBV4-3 and TRBJ2-1; TRBD2 matches 8 bases. Trimming took 5 bases from V and 4 from J; bases not matched to a gene: 10. The CDR3 covers 16 residues. The V gene's germline CDR1 is LGHNA and CDR2 YSLEER. The CDR3 DNA is TGCGCCAGCAGCGGGAGGGGGTCTAGCGGGTACAATGAGCAGTTCTTC. Translating it yields CASSGRGSSGYNEQFF.

The rearrangement joins TRBV14 to TRBJ2-3; 12 bases fit TRBD2. Germline V gene data show CDR1 as SGHDN and CDR2 as FVKESK. There are 17 residues in the CDR3. The V gene end was trimmed by 1 base and the J gene end by 0 bases; junction bases not matched to a gene: 2. This CDR3 reads CASSQGGLAGSTDTQYF. The CDR3, as DNA: TGTGCCAGCAGCCAAGGGGGACTAGCGGGTAGCACAGATACGCAGTATTTT.

For the CDR3, the DNA is TGTGCCAGCAAACGCTCCACCGGGGAGCTGTTTTTT. It specifies CASKRSTGELFF. V and J are TRBV28 and TRBJ2-2; no definite D call. The germline V and J ends were trimmed by 7 bases and 4 bases, with 7 bases remaining between them. In germline, CDR1 is MDHEN, CDR2 SYDVKM. This CDR3 region has 12 residues.

V gene TRBV27 combines with J gene TRBJ1-5, with TRBD1 identical over 7 bases. CDR3 length: 13 amino acids. CDR1 and CDR2 (germline): MNHEY, SMNVEV (reference sequence). J lost 4 bases, V lost 6 bases, and 3 bases had no gene match. The CDR3 nucleotides are TGTGCCAGCAGCTGGGGACAGAATCAGCCCCAGCATTTT. Translating it yields CASSWGQNQPQHF.

Here the CDR3 DNA reads TGTGCCAGCAGTTTATCGCGTACAGGGGGCACCACTGAAGCTTTCTTT. Amino acids: CASSLSRTGGTTEAFF. The chain uses TRBV27 and TRBJ1-1; 9 nucleotides line up with TRBD1. CDR1 is MNHEY, CDR2 SMNVEV, per germline (reference sequence). The CDR3 contains 16 residues. The trim removed 0 bases at V and 4 bases at J, leaving 6 bases unmatched.

V is TRBV5-1 and J is TRBJ2-7; 9 bases map to TRBD1. The J segment lost 5 bases and the V segment lost 6 bases, leaving 9 bases of the junction unmatched. This CDR3 comprises 14 residues. CDR1 is SGHRS and CDR2 is YFSETQ in the germline V gene. The CDR3, as DNA: TGCGCCAGCACGCCCGGGACAGGGATTCACGAGCAGTACTTC. This encodes CASTPGTGIHEQYF.

The chain combines TRBV5-6 with TRBJ2-7; 16 positions agree with TRBD2. CDR1 is SGHDT and CDR2 is YYEEEE in the germline V gene. Trimming at V came to 4 bases and at J to 6 bases, leaving 10 bases not matched to a gene. The CDR3 loop spans 17 amino acids. Here the CDR3 reads CASSDTGLAGGVPEQYF. CDR3 DNA sequence: TGTGCCAGCAGCGACACGGGACTAGCGGGAGGGGTACCCGAGCAGTACTTC.

The chain couples TRBV7-9 to TRBJ1-5, with a possible D match to TRBD1 (6 bases). V lost 7 bases, J lost 0 bases, and 10 bases lay in between. Germline V gene sequence: CDR1 SEHNR, CDR2 FQNEAQ (reference sequence). This CDR3 comprises 14 residues. CDR3 in amino acids: CASMGDNSNQPQHF. The CDR3 DNA reads TGTGCCAGCATGGGGGACAATAGCAATCAGCCCCAGCATTTT.

The chain employs TRBV27 and TRBJ1-1; 7 bases line up with TRBD1. CDR1 and CDR2 (germline): MNHEY, SMNVEV (reference sequence). Trimming cost V 2 bases and J 5 bases; bases outside gene matches: 8. The CDR3 covers 15 residues. The CDR3 is CASSLAGTATTEAFF. For the CDR3, the DNA is TGTGCCAGCAGTTTAGCGGGGACAGCTACAACTGAAGCTTTCTTT.

The V and J genes are TRBV7-9 and TRBJ1-1, with a weak D call TRBD1 (5 bases). Per the germline V gene, CDR1 is SEHNR and CDR2 is FQNEAQ (reference sequence). The CDR3 totals 13 residues. The V end was cut by 6 bases, the J end by 5 bases, with 13 bases between. For the CDR3, the DNA is TGTGCCAGCAGAATGAGGGGAGGGACTGAAGCTTTCTTT. This codes for CASRMRGGTEAFF.

The chain is built from TRBV5-4 and TRBJ1-1, with D possibly TRBD1 on 6 matching bases. The CDR3 has 14 residues. The germline V gene has CDR1 SGHNT and CDR2 YYREEE (reference sequence). The V and J ends lost 4 bases and 5 bases respectively, with 15 bases between them. The CDR3 is CASSLWGAGTEAFF. CDR3 nucleotide sequence: TGTGCCAGCAGCCTATGGGGGGCGGGTACTGAAGCTTTCTTT.

The CDR3 DNA reads TGTGCCAGCAGCAAGAACGACAGGGGCGAGCAGTACTTC. Protein sequence: CASSKNDRGEQYF. The rearrangement uses TRBV7-8 and TRBJ2-7; 8 bases are shared with TRBD1. Germline CDR1 is SGHVS and CDR2 is FQNEAQ. V shed 5 bases, J shed 6 bases, and the junction held 6 bases outside the gene matches. The CDR3 has 13 residues.

The chain carries TRBV7-9 and TRBJ2-1, with TRBD2 as a possible D gene (6 bases). The CDR3 totals 15 residues. V lost 5 bases and J lost 9, with 20 bases in between. The V gene's germline CDR1 is SEHNR and CDR2 FQNEAQ (reference sequence). The CDR3 DNA is TGTGCCAGCAGCCCTCGGGTAGCGGAAGTAGGTGAGCAGTTCTTC. It yields the protein CASSPRVAEVGEQFF. Looking up the rest from reference TRBV7-9 and TRBJ2-1 gives the full variable domain: DTGVSQNPRHKITKRGQNVTFRCDPISEHNRLYWYRQTLGQGPEFLTYFQNEAQLEKSRLLSDRFSAERPKGSFSTLEIQRTEQGDSAMYLCASSPRVAEVGEQFFGPGTRLTVL.

On this clone itself: At the DNA level, this CDR3 is encoded by other sequences in the same sample as well. This chain links TRBV9 with TRBJ2-7, with TRBD1 matching 7 bases. Germline CDR1 and CDR2: SGDLS and YYNGEE. The CDR3 totals 14 residues. Unmatched junction bases numbered 6, after V lost 4 bases and J lost 2 bases. The DNA of the CDR3 is TGTGCCAGCAGCCCGACAGGGTTCCCCTACGAGCAGTACTTC. Encoded protein: CASSPTGFPYEQYF.

The gene calls are TRBV11-2 and TRBJ2-7; 8 bases line up with TRBD2. CDR3 length equals 14 residues. CDR1 SGHAT and CDR2 FQNNGV come from the germline V gene. V dropped 1 base and J dropped 4; count of bases not matched to a gene: 3. DNA for the CDR3: TGTGCCAGCAGCTTAGGGGCGGGAGGTTACGAGCAGTACTTC. Its protein product is CASSLGAGGYEQYF.

The chain links TRBV6-5 to TRBJ2-2; D possibly corresponds to TRBD2 (6 bases). Per the germline V gene, CDR1 is MNHEY and CDR2 is SVGAGI. Trimming shortened V by 6 bases and J by 3 bases, and 14 bases separated the two germline ends. This CDR3 has 15 amino acids. The CDR3 bases are TGTGCCAGCAGCCATCTCGGGAGAGACACCGGGGAGCTGTTTTTT. Protein sequence: CASSHLGRDTGELFF.

The V call is TRBV19, the J call TRBJ2-1; D is perhaps TRBD2 (7 bases). V dropped 8 bases and J dropped 6 bases, with 11 bases sitting between them. Germline lookup yields CDR1 LNHDA and CDR2 SQIVND (reference sequence). CDR3 length: 12 amino acids. The CDR3 here is CASGGGGNEQFF. The CDR3 coding sequence is TGTGCCAGTGGGGGAGGGGGCAATGAGCAGTTCTTC. The full variable domain, its missing parts supplied by reference TRBV19 and TRBJ2-1, is DGGITQSPKYLFRKEGQNVTLSCEQNLNHDAMYWYRQDPGQGLRLIYYSQIVNDFQKGDIAEGYSVSREKKESFPLTVTSAQKNPTAFYLCASGGGGNEQFFGPGTRLTVL.